The 20 T cell receptor beta chains below come from one sample, sequenced in a study of identical twins. TCRdb re-called the 5' RACE reads through MiXCR, storing one row per CDR3 protein. The sample carries roughly 490,000 distinct CDR3 sequences, roughly an eighth recorded once. The sample also formed part of further work on yellow fever vaccine responses in identical twins.

The sequenced material came from CD4+ T cells sorted from blood. These receptors were taken from a woman aged 18-29 years in good health.

In this sample, this clonotype turned up a few times. The chain is built from TRBV7-8 and TRBJ2-7; D tentatively fits TRBD1 or TRBD2 (6 bases each). CDR1 and CDR2 (germline): SGHVS, FQNEAQ. V was cut by 2 bases and J by 4 bases, with 15 bases left in between. The CDR3 extends over 15 amino acids. The chain's CDR3 is CASSLRGALRYEQYF. In DNA form, the CDR3 reads TGTGCCAGCAGCTTAAGGGGGGCCCTTCGGTACGAGCAGTACTTC.

This clonotype was seen more than once but under ten times. The chain's CDR3 is CASSGGVQETQYF. The CDR3 nucleotides are TGTGCCAGCAGCGGGGGGGTCCAAGAGACCCAGTACTTC. This chain connects TRBV6-1 to TRBJ2-5; TRBD2 aligns across 8 bases. Trimming at V came to 6 bases and at J to 1 base, leaving 1 base not matched to a gene. The length of the CDR3 is 13 residues. CDR1 and CDR2 (germline): MNHNS, SASEGT.

The chain recombines TRBV24-1 with TRBJ2-7; the match to TRBD1 covers 9 bases. Unmatched junction bases numbered 8, after V lost 4 bases and J lost 5 bases. Germline V gene data show CDR1 as KGHDR and CDR2 as SFDVKD. The CDR3 is 15 residues long. CDR3 sequence (DNA): TGTGCCACCAGTGAGTCCGGGACAGGGAGCCACGAGCAGTACTTC. Its translation is CATSESGTGSHEQYF.

The chain carries TRBV19 and TRBJ1-2; the match to TRBD1 covers 7 bases. This CDR3 is 16 amino acids long. The J segment lost 2 bases and the V segment lost 7 bases, leaving 13 bases of the junction unmatched. Germline values: CDR1 LNHDA, CDR2 SQIVND (reference sequence). CDR3 amino acids: CASTRQGQGMNYGYTF. The CDR3 DNA sequence: TGTGCCAGTACCCGACAGGGACAAGGAATGAACTATGGCTACACCTTC.

This clonotype turned up a few times. The V gene is TRBV7-2, the J gene TRBJ2-3; perhaps TRBD2 as D (5 bases). Germline V gene lookup returns CDR1 SGHTA and CDR2 FQGNSA. Trimming shortened V by 1 base and J by 4 bases, and 12 bases separated the two germline ends. This CDR3 has 15 residues. The CDR3 protein is CASSLVGSDPDTQYF. In nucleotides, the CDR3 is TGTGCCAGCAGCTTAGTCGGTAGCGACCCAGATACGCAGTATTTT.

This clonotype was seen repeatedly, ten times or more. The V gene is TRBV7-2, the J gene TRBJ1-5; D is unresolved. Looked up from germline, CDR1 is SGHTA and CDR2 is FQGNSA. The CDR3 is 15 amino acids. V was trimmed by 1 base and J by 7 bases, leaving 14 bases between them. The CDR3 here is CASSLVMGERQPQHF. The CDR3 DNA sequence: TGTGCCAGCAGCTTAGTTATGGGCGAACGACAGCCCCAGCATTTT.

This clonotype was counted a few times. V usage is TRBV15 and J usage is TRBJ1-5; D perhaps matches TRBD1 (6 bases). Between the trimmed V and J ends, which lost 0 bases and 13 bases, there was a span of 10 bases. This CDR3 is built from 12 residues. Germline V gene data show CDR1 as LNHNV and CDR2 as YYDKDF (reference sequence). The CDR3 DNA reads TGTGCCACCAGCAGAGATGGAGGGGGGCAGCATTTT. Residues: CATSRDGGGQHF.

The chain uses TRBV3-1 and TRBJ2-5; TRBD2 agrees at 14 bases. CDR3 size: 16 residues. CDR1 LGHDT and CDR2 YNNKEL come from the germline V gene (reference sequence). With 3 bases clipped from V and 5 bases from J, the junction kept 5 bases outside the gene matches. CDR3 amino acids: CASSHGTSGSVETQYF. The CDR3 DNA is TGTGCCAGCAGCCACGGGACTAGCGGGAGCGTTGAGACCCAGTACTTC.

V usage is TRBV4-3 and J usage is TRBJ2-1; D unresolved. The CDR3 consists of 17 residues. The germline V and J ends were trimmed by 0 bases and 7 bases, with 19 bases remaining between them. CDR1 is LGHNA and CDR2 is YSLEER in the germline V gene. CDR3 in DNA: TGCGCCAGCAGCCAAGATGGTGGGCCTCGAAGTCTAAATGAGCAGTTCTTC. This sequence encodes CASSQDGGPRSLNEQFF.

The sample holds a few counts of this clonotype. The chain combines TRBV30 with TRBJ1-1; tentatively, D is TRBD1 (5 bases). CDR1 and CDR2 (germline): GTSNPN, SVGIG (reference sequence). The CDR3 covers 14 residues. The germline V and J ends were trimmed by 0 bases and 10 bases, with 18 bases remaining between them. CDR3 DNA: TGTGCCTGGAGTGTAGTCGGGGCACACTCTAGAGCTTTCTTT. Protein product: CAWSVVGAHSRAFF.

This clonotype showed up many times. The V and J genes are TRBV10-3 and TRBJ2-1, with a tentative D call TRBD1 (7 bases). CDR3 length equals 12 residues. V was clipped by 6 bases and J by 15 bases, with 18 bases between them. Germline lookup yields CDR1 ENHRY and CDR2 SYGVKD. The CDR3 sequence is CAISVMTGRRFF. CDR3 bases: TGTGCCATCAGCGTCATGACAGGGAGGCGGTTCTTC.

This clonotype appeared a few times. The V gene is TRBV4-3, the J gene TRBJ2-1; TRBD2 matches at 11 bases. This CDR3 has 14 amino acids. Germline CDR1 is LGHNA and CDR2 is YSLEER. The V segment lost 1 base and the J segment 11 bases; nucleotides outside the gene matches: 4. CDR3 amino acids: CASSQVTSGEKQFF. The CDR3 nucleotides read TGCGCCAGCAGCCAAGTGACTAGCGGGGAAAAGCAGTTCTTC.

The chain couples TRBV10-3 to TRBJ2-3; TRBD2 might be the D (6 bases). The CDR3 contains 14 residues. Trimming left V 6 bases short and J 6 bases short, with 16 bases between. CDR1 and CDR2 from the germline V gene are ENHRY and SYGVKD. DNA of the CDR3: TGTGCCATCAGCCGCATCCCCCGGGGGGATACGCAGTATTTT. Its protein product is CAISRIPRGDTQYF.

This clonotype was counted ten times or more. The rearrangement links TRBV29-1 to TRBJ2-1, with D uncertain. The V gene lost 7 bases and the J gene lost 9 bases, with 7 bases spanning the gap. The CDR3 is made up of 9 amino acids. Germline V gene data show CDR1 as SQVTM and CDR2 as ANQGSEA. Here the CDR3 reads CSASSEQFF. The CDR3, as DNA: TGCAGCGCCTCCAGTGAGCAGTTCTTC.

The V gene is TRBV28, the J gene TRBJ2-1; D is possibly TRBD2 (5 bases). The CDR3 extends over 13 amino acids. CDR1 is MDHEN, CDR2 SYDVKM, per germline. Trimming stripped 3 bases from V and 9 bases from J, with 12 bases between. This chain's CDR3 is CASSLGAWGEQFF. The CDR3 region has the DNA TGTGCCAGCAGTTTGGGAGCGTGGGGTGAGCAGTTCTTC.

This clonotype was seen a handful of times. This chain joins TRBV28 and TRBJ1-2; D is perhaps TRBD1 (6 bases). CDR1 is MDHEN, CDR2 SYDVKM, per germline. Trimming stripped 7 bases from V and 7 bases from J, with 19 bases between. This CDR3 has 14 amino acids. CDR3 DNA sequence: TGTGCCAGCACTCTCCAGGGGAGGATGGGTGGCTACACCTTC. Residues: CASTLQGRMGGYTF.

This clonotype has just a few counts. The chain links TRBV15 to TRBJ1-1; D is perhaps TRBD1 (5 bases). Between the trimmed V and J ends, which lost 0 bases and 5 bases, there was a span of 13 bases. Germline CDR1 reads LNHNV; CDR2 reads YYDKDF (reference sequence). The CDR3 is 15 amino acids. This CDR3 is CATSRDPGLGTEAFF. As DNA, the CDR3 is TGTGCCACCAGCAGAGATCCAGGGCTGGGGACTGAAGCTTTCTTT.

This chain joins TRBV7-2 and TRBJ2-6; D is possibly TRBD1 (6 bases). This CDR3 is built from 17 residues. The germline CDR1 and CDR2 sequences are SGHTA and FQGNSA. Trimming cost V 1 base and J 0 bases, with 10 bases left between them. The CDR3 DNA reads as TGTGCCAGCAGCTTAGGAGACAGGTTCTCTGGGGCCAACGTCCTGACTTTC. It is translated as CASSLGDRFSGANVLTF.

This clonotype appeared a few times. This rearrangement joins TRBV5-1 to TRBJ2-1, with D hard to call. The V gene lost 1 base and the J gene lost 4 bases, with 24 bases spanning the gap. The CDR3 totals 19 residues. Germline CDR1 reads SGHRS; CDR2 reads YFSETQ. CDR3 amino acids: CASSLKFSVASPLYNEQFF. CDR3 nucleotide sequence: TGCGCCAGCAGCTTGAAGTTTTCGGTCGCGTCCCCTCTTTACAATGAGCAGTTCTTC.

V and J are TRBV6-1 and TRBJ2-1, with 7 bases fitting TRBD2. CDR3 length equals 14 residues. Per germline, CDR1 MNHNS and CDR2 SASEGT. V trimming: 5 bases; J trimming: 10 bases; junction bases outside the gene matches: 11. The CDR3 DNA is TGTGCCAGCAGTCCCGGTGTGGGAGGGCCGGAGCAGTTCTTC. It yields the protein CASSPGVGGPEQFF.